This T cell receptor (beta chain) was identified in a study of shared T cell receptors in the human thymus (dated by TCRdb to the early 2020s). Background on the whole study: The study examined how self-reactive, shared T-cell receptor alpha chains are generated in the human thymus.

A remark on this clone: Its antigen is currently not known. No much larger clonotype is one base removed from it; base qualities were not supplied.

The CDR3 has 18 amino acids, counting the end cysteine and phenylalanine. The CDR3 DNA has 54 bases and is translated from base 1. A distance of 25 bases separates the germline ends of V and J, which lose 4 bases and 3 bases respectively. The germline V gene supplies CDR1 SGHRS and CDR2 YFSETQ. Library construction relied on the immunoSEQ multiplex PCR assay. TCRdb mirrors the immuneACCESS table, restricted to in-frame sequences. Some clones are absent from its copies; in checked studies, under half trace to an unresolved V gene, and the reason for the others is unknown. The sample profile shows 600,000 to 900,000 clones; approximately 85% of them were found once. Of the sample, under 0.012% falls within the top ten clones. These same data were also listed under a study on human thymus T cells. The second study reports: The donors were immunologically healthy infants in Finland who had open corrective cardiac surgery for congenital heart defects. Thymus tissue was obtained as surgical resects removed during corrective cardiac surgery. Both the thymic and the peripheral blood repertoires appeared to show biased V and J gene segment usage. The related research reported highly overlapping thymic TCR repertoires among unrelated individuals. The study characterized TCR alpha and beta repertoires from roughly 8 infant thymus samples and a few related peripheral blood samples. The infant donors were about 6 to 244 days old, and the cohort included more than five males and a couple of females. Thymocytes were released mechanically from tissue and stored at -70 °C as pellets of roughly 8.5-32 million cells. Genomic DNA was extracted from frozen cell pellets with a QIAsymphony instrument. The immunoSEQ multiplex PCR assay was used to amplify the TCRB and TCRAD loci from a standardized quantity of quality-controlled genomic DNA. Amplicons spanned the V(D)J region at a length sufficient to cover the CDR3 and identify V and J genes. The commercial immunoSEQ service was used to sequence amplicons on an Illumina platform. Primer bias and sequencing errors were corrected as previously described, and TCRAD and TCRB were defined on the basis of the IMGT database. immunoSEQ Analyzer 3.0 and VDJTools were used for repertoire analysis, which covered basic statistics, V/J segment usage, diversity estimates, rarefaction and pairwise overlap. Diversity was estimated using the Chao1, ChaoE, Efron-Thisted, Shannon and inverse Simpson indices, and was also estimated on datasets down-sampled to the size of the smallest sample. Repertoire overlap was assessed by strict matching of CDR3 nucleotide sequence, V gene and J gene, and clustering was done by Jaccard-based multidimensional scaling. On average, thymus samples yielded around 810,000 unique TCRB clonotypes, whereas blood samples yielded some 92,000.

The clonotype comes from a girl under three years old with a congenital heart defect. Donor details come from another sample of the same person, matched by shared clones. The chain uses TRBV5-1 and TRBJ1-2; a tentative D call is TRBD1 (6 bases match). Sequencing was done on a sample of thymocytes. The base sequence is TGCGCCAGCAGCGGAACGCGCACCAATACAGGGTGGGACTATGGCTACACCTTC. Its protein reads: CASSGTRTNTGWDYGYTF. Joined to the reference TRBV5-1 and TRBJ1-2 proteins, this CDR3 gives the full variable domain: KAGVTQTPRYLIKTRGQQVTLSCSPISGHRSVSWYQQTPGQGLQFLFEYFSETQRNKGNFPGRFSGRQFSNSRSEMNVSTLELGDSALYLCASSGTRTNTGWDYGYTFGSGTRLTVV.